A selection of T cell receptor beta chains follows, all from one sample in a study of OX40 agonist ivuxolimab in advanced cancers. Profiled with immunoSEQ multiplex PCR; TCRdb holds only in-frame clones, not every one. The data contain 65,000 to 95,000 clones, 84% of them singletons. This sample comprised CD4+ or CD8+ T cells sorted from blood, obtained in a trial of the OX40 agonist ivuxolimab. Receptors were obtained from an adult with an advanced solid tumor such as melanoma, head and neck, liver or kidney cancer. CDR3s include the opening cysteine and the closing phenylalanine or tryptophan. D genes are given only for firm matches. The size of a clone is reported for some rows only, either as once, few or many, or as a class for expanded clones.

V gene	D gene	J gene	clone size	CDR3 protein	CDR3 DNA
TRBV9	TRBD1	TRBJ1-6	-	CASSPTTGSYNSPLHF	TGTGCCAGCAGCCCCACGACAGGGTCCTATAATTCACCCCTCCACTTT
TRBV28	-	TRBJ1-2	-	CASGSGTDPSGNYGYTF	TGTGCCAGCGGATCCGGGACGGACCCTTCCGGGAACTATGGCTACACCTTC
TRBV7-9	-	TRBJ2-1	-	CASSLGSYNEQFF	TGTGCCAGCAGCTTGGGCAGCTACAATGAGCAGTTCTTC
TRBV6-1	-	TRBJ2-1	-	CASSERGLNNNEQFF	TGTGCCAGCAGTGAAAGGGGCCTGAACAACAATGAGCAGTTCTTC
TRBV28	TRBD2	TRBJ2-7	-	CATRKSQGGYNEQYF	TGTGCCACCCGAAAAAGTCAGGGAGGGTATAACGAGCAGTACTTC
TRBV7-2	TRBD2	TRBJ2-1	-	CASSLVAAGGPPYNEQFF	TGTGCCAGCAGCTTAGTGGCAGCGGGGGGCCCCCCTTACAATGAGCAGTTCTTC
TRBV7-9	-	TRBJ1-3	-	CASTPDRTGNTIYF	TGTGCCAGCACGCCCGACAGGACTGGAAACACCATATATTTT
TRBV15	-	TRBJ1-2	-	CATSRDDSRRIDGYTF	TGTGCCACCAGCAGAGACGACTCCCGGAGGATCGATGGCTACACCTTC
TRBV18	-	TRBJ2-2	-	CASSPPDRYDTGELFF	TGTGCCAGCTCACCACCCGATCGGTACGACACCGGGGAGCTGTTTTTT
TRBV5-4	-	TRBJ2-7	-	CASSTPTFPYEQYF	TGTGCCAGCAGCACCCCGACCTTCCCCTACGAGCAGTACTTC
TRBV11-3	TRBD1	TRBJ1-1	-	CASSAQGTTEAFF	TGTGCCAGCAGCGCACAGGGGACGACTGAAGCTTTCTTT
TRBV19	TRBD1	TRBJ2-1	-	CASSKDRSSYNEQFF	TGTGCCAGTAGTAAGGACAGGAGCTCCTACAATGAGCAGTTCTTC
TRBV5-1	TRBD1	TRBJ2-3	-	CASRQGDTQYF	TGCGCCAGCAGACAGGGGGATACGCAGTATTTT
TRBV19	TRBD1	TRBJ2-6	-	CASSPNRGALSGANVLTF	TGTGCCAGTAGTCCCAACAGGGGGGCCCTCTCTGGGGCCAACGTCCTGACTTTC
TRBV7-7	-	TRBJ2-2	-	CASSSLNTGELFF	TGTGCCAGCAGCTCGTTGAACACCGGGGAGCTGTTTTTT
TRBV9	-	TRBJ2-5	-	CASSVGSTQSQETQYF	TGTGCCAGCAGCGTAGGGTCAACACAATCCCAAGAGACCCAGTACTTC
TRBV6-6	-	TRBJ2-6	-	CASSPSTAGANVLTF	TGTGCCAGCAGCCCCTCGACAGCTGGGGCCAACGTCCTGACTTTC
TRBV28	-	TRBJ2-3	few	CASARTSNGDGDTQYF	TGTGCCAGCGCTCGCACTTCAAATGGGGACGGAGATACGCAGTATTTT
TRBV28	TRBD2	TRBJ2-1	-	CASSLGLANNEQFF	TGTGCCAGCAGCCTGGGACTAGCCAACAATGAGCAGTTCTTC
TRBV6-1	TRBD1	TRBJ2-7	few	CASSAYGMTGITYEQYF	TGTGCCAGCAGTGCCTACGGGATGACAGGGATAACCTACGAGCAGTACTTC
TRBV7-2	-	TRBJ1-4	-	CASSPYFSRREGSLLFF	TGTGCCAGCAGCCCCTACTTCTCTCGCCGGGAGGGGTCCCTTCTGTTTTTT
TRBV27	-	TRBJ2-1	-	CASTSRGGGLYNEQFF	TGTGCCAGCACCTCCCGGGGCGGGGGCCTGTACAATGAGCAGTTCTTC
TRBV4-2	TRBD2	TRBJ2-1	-	CASSPTWTSTYNEQFF	TGTGCCAGCAGCCCGACGTGGACTAGCACATACAATGAGCAGTTCTTC
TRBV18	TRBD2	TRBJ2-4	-	CASSPPVAGGNIQYF	TGTGCCAGCTCACCACCGGTAGCGGGGGGAAACATTCAGTACTTC
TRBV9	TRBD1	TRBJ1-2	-	CASTYEGQGAAGYTF	TGTGCCAGCACCTACGAGGGACAGGGGGCTGCTGGCTACACCTTC
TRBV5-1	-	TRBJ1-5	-	CASSLAPSPSNQPQHF	TGCGCCAGCAGCTTGGCGCCCTCGCCTAGCAATCAGCCCCAGCATTTT
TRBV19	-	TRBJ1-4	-	CASSFEESTNEKLFF	TGTGCCAGTAGTTTCGAGGAATCAACTAATGAAAAACTGTTTTTT
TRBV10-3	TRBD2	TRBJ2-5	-	CAISGTSGRSSVGETQYF	TGTGCCATCAGTGGGACTAGCGGGAGAAGTTCAGTCGGAGAGACCCAGTACTTC
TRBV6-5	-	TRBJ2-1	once	CASSYGPGLGNNEQFF	TGTGCCAGCAGTTACGGGCCGGGACTGGGGAACAATGAGCAGTTCTTC
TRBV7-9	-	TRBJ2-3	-	CASSLAQDTQYF	TGTGCCAGCAGCTTAGCGCAAGATACGCAGTATTTT
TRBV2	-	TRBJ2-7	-	CASTHGMAGRGEQYF	TGTGCCAGCACACATGGAATGGCGGGCCGAGGGGAGCAGTACTTC
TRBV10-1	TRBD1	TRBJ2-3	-	CASSRDSSDTQYF	TGCGCCAGCAGTAGGGACAGCTCAGATACGCAGTATTTT
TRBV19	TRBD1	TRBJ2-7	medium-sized	CASSITGTGVEQYF	TGTGCCAGTAGTATCACCGGGACAGGGGTCGAGCAGTACTTC
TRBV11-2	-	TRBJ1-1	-	CASSDATAYGEVNTEAFF	TGTGCCAGCAGCGACGCCACAGCCTACGGAGAGGTGAACACTGAAGCTTTCTTT
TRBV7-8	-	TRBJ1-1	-	CASSSLRQVNTEAFF	TGTGCCAGCAGCTCCCTCCGACAGGTGAACACTGAAGCTTTCTTT
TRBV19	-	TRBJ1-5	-	CASSMEGGFSNQPQHF	TGTGCCAGTAGTATGGAGGGGGGCTTTAGCAATCAGCCCCAGCATTTT
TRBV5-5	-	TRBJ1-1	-	CASSLLDINTEAFF	TGTGCCAGCAGCCTCCTGGACATTAACACTGAAGCTTTCTTT
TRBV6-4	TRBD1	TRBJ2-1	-	CASSRDRQNEQFF	TGTGCCAGCAGCCGGGACAGGCAAAATGAGCAGTTCTTC
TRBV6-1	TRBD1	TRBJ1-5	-	CASSRTGGKRPQHF	TGTGCCAGCAGTCGGACAGGGGGCAAGAGGCCCCAGCATTTT